The T cell receptor beta chain under discussion was sequenced for a study of blood T cells in healthy people across ages. General observations from the study: Total diversity from one million sequenced T cells was likely underestimated. In long-lived donors, naive CD4+ cell counts and diversity exceeded those of aged donors.

A word on this clonotype: Its antigen is undetermined.

This CDR3 has 14 amino acids. Germline CDR1 and CDR2: KGHDR and SFDVKD. The use of a sample-barcoded 5' primer and a J-beta primer mix characterized a second PCR of 7 to 11 cycles. Per-sample output comprised a minimum of 2.5 million paired-end reads containing CDR3. TCRdb redid the calling of the 5' RACE reads with MiXCR, one entry per CDR3 protein. In the table there are approximately 730,000 distinct CDR3 sequences, about 55% of which are singletons. The sequence was obtained from an elderly man in good health. Sample: blood. This sequence joins TRBV24-1 and TRBJ2-7; maybe TRBD1 (7 bases). The end of the DNA is better explained by TRBJ2-5, so the J call may be wrong. Written as DNA, the CDR3 is TGTGCCACCAGTGCCAATCAGGGGGGAGAGACCCAGTACTTC. Translation: CATSANQGGETQYF.